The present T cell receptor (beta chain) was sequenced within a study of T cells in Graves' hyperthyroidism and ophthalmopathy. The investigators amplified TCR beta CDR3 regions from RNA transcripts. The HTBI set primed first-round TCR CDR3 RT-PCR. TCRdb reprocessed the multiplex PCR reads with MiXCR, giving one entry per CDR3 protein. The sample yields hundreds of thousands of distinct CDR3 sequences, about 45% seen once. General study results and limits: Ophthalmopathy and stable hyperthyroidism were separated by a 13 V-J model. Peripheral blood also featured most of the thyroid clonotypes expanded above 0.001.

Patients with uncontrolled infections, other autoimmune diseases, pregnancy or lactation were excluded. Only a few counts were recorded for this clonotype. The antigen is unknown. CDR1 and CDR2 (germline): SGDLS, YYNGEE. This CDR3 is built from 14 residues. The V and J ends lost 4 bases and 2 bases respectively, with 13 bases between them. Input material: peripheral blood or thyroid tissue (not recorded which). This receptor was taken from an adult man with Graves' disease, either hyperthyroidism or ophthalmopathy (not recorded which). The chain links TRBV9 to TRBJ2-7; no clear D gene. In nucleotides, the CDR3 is TGTGCCAGCAGCATCTCTTGGGGTGCCTACGAGCAGTACTTC. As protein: CASSISWGAYEQYF.